The clone carrying this T cell receptor (beta chain) occurred many times. Germline V gives CDR1 SEHNR, CDR2 FQNEAQ (reference sequence). V dropped 4 bases and J dropped 2; count of bases not matched to a gene: 7. The CDR3 is made up of 15 amino acids. The data were taken from a study of T-cell reconstitution after alpha-beta-depleted transplantation in children. TCRbeta library preparation incorporated unique molecular identifiers. TCRdb passed the PCR reads through MiXCR, listing each CDR3 protein once. The data show 400,000 to 500,000 distinct CDR3 sequences, roughly a tenth seen once. This sequence was found in a human donor who donated a stem cell graft to a child with acute myeloid leukemia. The rearrangement joins TRBV7-9 to TRBJ2-7; 8 bases are a match to TRBD2. The sample was PBMCs from the stem cell graft donor, taken from the stem cell graft. CDR3 protein: CASSSKRESPYEQYF. In DNA, the CDR3 is TGTGCCAGCAGCTCTAAGCGGGAGTCTCCCTACGAGCAGTACTTC.